These 26 T cell receptor beta chains came from one sample sequenced in a study of shared clonotypes between healthy human individuals. Selected positively for CCR7 and CD45RO-negative, naive CD8 cells excluded terminally differentiated effector memory CD45RA+ cells. Clones were read by immunoSEQ multiplex PCR, and TCRdb kept only the in-frame ones, dropping some. The data hold 450,000 to 700,000 clones, with around 95% observed a single time. What was sequenced was naive CD8+ T cells sorted from blood. The receptors come from a woman under 40 in good health.

The V and J genes are TRBV9 and TRBJ2-1; 7 nucleotides line up with TRBD2. This CDR3 region has 15 residues. CDR1 is SGDLS and CDR2 is YYNGEE in the germline V gene. With V trimmed by 3 bases and J by 4 bases, 7 bases remained unmatched. CDR3 loop: CASSEGAGFYNEQFF. The CDR3 DNA sequence: TGTGCCAGCAGCGAGGGAGCGGGATTTTACAATGAGCAGTTCTTC. Using reference TRBV9 and TRBJ2-1 for the parts outside the CDR3, the full variable domain is DSGVTQTPKHLITATGQRVTLRCSPRSGDLSVYWYQQSLDQGLQFLIQYYNGEERAKGNILERFSAQQFPDLHSELNLSSLELGDSALYFCASSEGAGFYNEQFFGPGTRLTVL.

The chain combines TRBV4-2 with TRBJ1-4; D gene ambiguous. Germline CDR1 reads LGHNA; CDR2 reads YNFKEQ. V was cut by 3 bases and J by 7 bases, with 18 bases left in between. This CDR3 comprises 16 residues. As DNA, the CDR3 is TGTGCCAGCAGCCATGGCCGCCGCGGGTTACTTGAAAAACTGTTTTTT. It is translated as CASSHGRRGLLEKLFF.

This clone has only one observation. V is TRBV6-1 and J is TRBJ1-2; D is undetermined. Germline V gene data show CDR1 as MNHNS and CDR2 as SASEGT. The CDR3 runs to 13 residues. V gave up 10 bases and J gave up 3 bases, with 15 bases separating them. In DNA, the CDR3 is TGTGCCACCACCGAAGTAGCGTACTATGGCTACACCTTC. It codes for CATTEVAYYGYTF.

The gene calls are TRBV7-8 and TRBJ2-1; D not certain. The CDR3 is made up of 15 amino acids. The germline V gene has CDR1 SGHVS and CDR2 FQNEAQ. V lost 3 bases and J lost 5, with 14 bases in between. The CDR3 DNA reads TGTGCCAGCAGCTTGGGCCTATCCCTTGACAATGAGCAGTTCTTC. Its translation: CASSLGLSLDNEQFF.

The CDR3 is CASSSISTGPPYEQYF. As DNA, the CDR3 is TGTGCCAGCAGCTCGATCTCGACAGGGCCCCCCTACGAGCAGTACTTC. The V call is TRBV27, the J call TRBJ2-7; 7 bases match TRBD1. The CDR3 has 16 residues. In germline, CDR1 is MNHEY, CDR2 SMNVEV (reference sequence). V was pared by 6 bases and J by 2 bases, with 13 bases of the junction left unmatched.

Notes on this clone: This CDR3 is also generated by other DNA sequences in the sample. The gene calls are TRBV5-4 and TRBJ2-7, with a possible D match to TRBD2 (5 bases). The V end was cut by 3 bases, the J end by 0 bases, with 7 bases between. The CDR3 totals 13 residues. Germline CDR1 is SGHNT and CDR2 is YYREEE (reference sequence). CDR3 region: CASSSRDSYEQYF. The DNA for the CDR3 is TGTGCCAGCAGCTCCCGGGACTCCTACGAGCAGTACTTC. Based on the CDR3 plus reference TRBV5-4 and TRBJ2-7, the full variable domain is ETGVTQSPTHLIKTRGQQVTLRCSSQSGHNTVSWYQQALGQGPQFIFQYYREEENGRGNFPPRFSGLQFPNYSSELNVNALELDDSALYLCASSSRDSYEQYFGPGTRLTVT.

The CDR3 bases are TGTGCCAGCAGTTTCGTAAATTCAAAGTGGCAGCCCCAGCATTTT. Its translation is CASSFVNSKWQPQHF. The chain carries TRBV5-8 and TRBJ1-5; D is ambiguous. Trimming left V 5 bases short and J 7 bases short, with 19 bases between. This CDR3 has 15 amino acids. Per the germline V gene, CDR1 is SGHTS and CDR2 is YDEGEE.

The CDR3 DNA follows: TGCGCCAGCACCGGGAATGCCTACGAGCAGTACTTC. Protein: CASTGNAYEQYF. This chain links TRBV5-1 with TRBJ2-7; D might be TRBD2 (5 bases). The germline CDR1 and CDR2 sequences are SGHRS and YFSETQ. This CDR3 has 12 amino acids. Deletions cut 6 bases from V and 2 bases from J, with 9 bases between. Variable domain in full (rest from reference TRBV5-1 and TRBJ2-7): KAGVTQTPRYLIKTRGQQVTLSCSPISGHRSVSWYQQTPGQGLQFLFEYFSETQRNKGNFPGRFSGRQFSNSRSEMNVSTLELGDSALYLCASTGNAYEQYFGPGTRLTVT.

The chain is built from TRBV28 and TRBJ2-5; TRBD2 agrees at 8 bases. The germline V gene encodes CDR1 MDHEN and CDR2 SYDVKM. The CDR3 extends over 16 amino acids. J lost 4 bases, V lost 4 bases, and 11 bases had no gene match. DNA of the CDR3: TGTGCCAGCAGTTCGGGGGGGGCCGTTTGGGGAGAGACCCAGTACTTC. Encoded protein: CASSSGGAVWGETQYF.

As for this clone: Within the sample, other DNA sequences also encode this same CDR3. The chain links TRBV27 to TRBJ1-1, with unresolved D. This CDR3 spans 13 amino acids. V lost 2 bases to trimming and J lost 1 base, with 5 bases between them. Germline lookup yields CDR1 MNHEY and CDR2 SMNVEV (reference sequence). The DNA for the CDR3 is TGTGCCAGCAGTTTACCCGGGAACACTGAAGCTTTCTTT. The encoded protein is CASSLPGNTEAFF.

With respect to this clone: This CDR3 is also generated by other DNA sequences in the sample. The chain has TRBV19 and TRBJ2-1; no definite D call. The germline V gene has CDR1 LNHDA and CDR2 SQIVND (reference sequence). V was trimmed by 4 bases and J by 3 bases, leaving 1 base between them. CDR3 length: 11 amino acids. The CDR3 region is CASSSYNEQFF. In DNA, the CDR3 is TGTGCCAGTAGTAGCTACAATGAGCAGTTCTTC.

The V and J genes are TRBV19 and TRBJ2-2, with 8 bases identical to TRBD1. Germline loops: CDR1 LNHDA, CDR2 SQIVND (reference sequence). V gave up 10 bases and J gave up 7 bases; unmatched junction bases: 11. CDR3 length: 14 amino acids. The CDR3 loop is CATSLTGENGELFF. In DNA form, the CDR3 reads TGTGCCACCTCCCTGACAGGGGAAAACGGGGAGCTGTTTTTT.

The chain is built from TRBV6-1 and TRBJ2-7, with D possibly called TRBD1 or TRBD2 (5 bases each). The CDR3 sequence is 13 residues long. Trimming left V 7 bases short and J 7 bases short, with 17 bases between. Germline V gene data show CDR1 as MNHNS and CDR2 as SASEGT. DNA for the CDR3: TGTGCCAGCACCCAAGGATGGGGGTGGGAGCAGTACTTC. It encodes CASTQGWGWEQYF.

V gene TRBV7-8 combines with J gene TRBJ2-2; 7 bases match TRBD1. Germline trimming cut 2 bases from V and 9 bases from J; bases unmatched to any gene: 15. Germline CDR1 SGHVS, CDR2 FQNEAQ. The CDR3 runs to 17 residues. CDR3 residues: CASSLMMWTGSPWELFF. The CDR3 DNA follows: TGTGCCAGCAGCTTAATGATGTGGACAGGATCGCCTTGGGAGCTGTTTTTT.

This sequence joins TRBV7-9 and TRBJ1-1; D remains ambiguous. The V gene lost 6 bases and the J gene lost 1 base, with 9 bases spanning the gap. The CDR3 length is 13 residues. Germline V gene sequence: CDR1 SEHNR, CDR2 FQNEAQ (reference sequence). CDR3 residues: CASSPVRNTEAFF. The CDR3 DNA sequence: TGTGCCAGCAGTCCCGTCCGGAACACTGAAGCTTTCTTT.

The V and J genes are TRBV9 and TRBJ1-1; D gene ambiguous. Trimming stripped 4 bases from V and 2 bases from J, with 18 bases between. Germline CDR1 and CDR2: SGDLS and YYNGEE. The CDR3 contains 16 residues. The CDR3 DNA follows: TGTGCCAGCAGCTCCCTCCCCCTGGTGCGCAACACTGAAGCTTTCTTT. Encoded protein: CASSSLPLVRNTEAFF.

This clone was picked up a small number of times. This same CDR3 is encoded by further DNA sequences in the sample. The chain is built from TRBV27 and TRBJ2-1; 9 bases map to TRBD2. The CDR3 is made up of 14 amino acids. V lost 7 bases to trimming and J lost 1 base; unmatched junction nucleotides: 2. From germline, CDR1 is MNHEY and CDR2 SMNVEV (reference sequence). The CDR3 DNA reads as TGTGCCAGCACCCTAGCGGGATCCTACAATGAGCAGTTCTTC. Protein sequence: CASTLAGSYNEQFF.

This clone was seen only once. The chain carries TRBV5-1 and TRBJ1-1, with 12 bases that match TRBD1. This CDR3 contains 18 residues. Looked up from germline, CDR1 is SGHRS and CDR2 is YFSETQ. V was pared by 4 bases and J by 0 bases, with 10 bases of the junction left unmatched. This chain's CDR3 is CASSAGDRGRRVNTEAFF. The CDR3 DNA reads TGCGCCAGCAGCGCGGGGGACAGGGGGCGCCGGGTGAACACTGAAGCTTTCTTT.

The gene calls are TRBV11-2 and TRBJ2-2; D is possibly TRBD2 (6 bases). The length of the CDR3 is 16 residues. V was trimmed by 5 bases and J by 4 bases, leaving 17 bases between them. Germline V gene data show CDR1 as SGHAT and CDR2 as FQNNGV. The CDR3 sequence is CASSPLTRRGTGELFF. CDR3 coding DNA: TGTGCCAGCAGCCCCCTGACTAGGAGGGGCACCGGGGAGCTGTTTTTT.

The chain couples TRBV29-1 to TRBJ2-1; perhaps TRBD2 as D (6 bases). The V end lost 6 bases, the J end lost 6 bases, and 12 bases lay between the germline ends. This CDR3 region has 12 residues. CDR1 is SQVTM and CDR2 is ANQGSEA in the germline V gene. The DNA for the CDR3 is TGCAGCGTGGTGGGACTCCGCAATGAGCAGTTCTTC. This sequence encodes CSVVGLRNEQFF.

This chain connects TRBV10-1 to TRBJ2-3, with TRBD1 identical over 7 bases. The CDR3 totals 15 residues. V lost 3 bases to trimming and J lost 2 bases; unmatched junction nucleotides: 5. Germline loops: CDR1 WNHNN, CDR2 SYGVQD (reference sequence). DNA for the CDR3: TGCGCCAGCAGTGATGGGACAGTGTCCACAGATACGCAGTATTTT. Protein sequence: CASSDGTVSTDTQYF.

The chain couples TRBV9 to TRBJ2-3; D might be TRBD2 (5 bases). Germline lookup yields CDR1 SGDLS and CDR2 YYNGEE. Between the trimmed V and J ends, which lost 4 bases and 2 bases, there was a span of 17 bases. CDR3 length: 16 amino acids. The CDR3 loop reads CASSPGLEPLTDTQYF. As DNA, the CDR3 is TGTGCCAGCAGCCCCGGACTGGAGCCACTCACAGATACGCAGTATTTT. The complete variable domain, with remaining parts taken from reference TRBV9 and TRBJ2-3, reads DSGVTQTPKHLITATGQRVTLRCSPRSGDLSVYWYQQSLDQGLQFLIQYYNGEERAKGNILERFSAQQFPDLHSELNLSSLELGDSALYFCASSPGLEPLTDTQYFGPGTRLTVL.

The rearrangement joins TRBV19 to TRBJ2-3; 8 bases line up with TRBD2. Germline trimming cut 0 bases from V and 4 bases from J; bases unmatched to any gene: 9. This CDR3 spans 17 amino acids. Germline CDR1 and CDR2: LNHDA and SQIVND (reference sequence). The CDR3 sequence is CASSIEQAGVISDTQYF. Here the CDR3 DNA reads TGTGCCAGTAGTATAGAGCAAGCGGGAGTTATCTCAGATACGCAGTATTTT.

Notes on this clone: Compared with germline, one end of the junction differs, possibly owing to a read error. The V and J genes are TRBV19 and TRBJ1-4; D gene ambiguous. The germline CDR1 and CDR2 sequences are LNHDA and SQIVND (reference sequence). CDR3 length: 17 amino acids. CDR3 protein: CASSLEIEAVGNEKLFF. The CDR3 coding sequence is TGTGCCAGTAGTTTAGAAATCGAGGCCGTCGGTAATGAAAAACTGTTTTTT.

V is TRBV11-2 and J is TRBJ2-7; D unclear. There are 12 residues in the CDR3. Germline assignment: CDR1 SGHAT and CDR2 FQNNGV. V lost 5 bases, J lost 4 bases, and 9 bases lay in between. This CDR3 is CASSQVVYEQYF. CDR3 coding DNA: TGTGCCAGCAGCCAAGTAGTTTACGAGCAGTACTTC.

V gene TRBV28 combines with J gene TRBJ2-3; D is possibly TRBD1 (5 bases). Germline V gene lookup returns CDR1 MDHEN and CDR2 SYDVKM. This CDR3 is 9 amino acids long. Trimming shortened V by 11 bases and J by 6 bases, and 6 bases separated the two germline ends. CDR3 in DNA: TGTGCCGCAGGGGATACGCAGTATTTT. It is translated as CAAGDTQYF.